Reported below is one T cell receptor (beta chain). Its binding antigen is unknown. No per-base quality is available; no much larger clone lies one base away. The trial excluded patients who had a history of autoimmune disease or who were on systemic immunosuppression. Peripheral blood for TCR sequencing was collected from all dose cohorts at baseline, on cycle 4 day 1, and on cycle 7 day 1. The samples were taken from a phase I, first-in-human, multicenter, open-label dose-escalation trial of ivuxolimab. Adults with locally advanced or metastatic melanoma, renal cell, hepatocellular, or head and neck squamous cell carcinoma were enrolled in the trial. CD4+ and CD8+ T cells were sorted separately from peripheral blood before TCR sequencing. The data belong to a study of OX40 agonist ivuxolimab in advanced cancers. Looking at the study overall: Ivuxolimab, which targeted the costimulatory receptor OX40 (CD134), was an agonistic, fully human IgG2 monoclonal antibody. Intravenous ivuxolimab was administered to patients every 2 weeks at six dose levels: 0.01, 0.1, 0.3, 1.5, 3 and 10 mg/kg. Of the roughly 54 patients in dose escalation, about 20 had hepatocellular carcinoma, some 15 had melanoma, 9 had renal cell carcinoma and 9 had head and neck cancer. In the dose-escalation cohort, 75% to 85% of patients were male, and the mean age was roughly 56 years with a range of roughly 20 to 79. Prior anti-PD-1, anti-PD-L1 or anti-CTLA-4 therapy was permitted, and about 40% of dose-escalation patients had received checkpoint inhibitors. Partial responses occurred in three dose-escalation patients: two with cutaneous melanoma and one with hepatocellular carcinoma. The point of sequencing TCRbeta in the periphery was to test whether ivuxolimab changed TCR sequence diversity and drove clonal T-cell expansion. The paper covers the monotherapy dose-escalation part of the phase I ivuxolimab trial, which included N ≈ 54 patients. Points the paper makes about the study in general: At doses from 0.1 to 3.0 mg/kg, clonal expansion was seen in both CD4+ and CD8+ blood T cells between baseline and week 6. Low levels of normalized T-cell clonal expansion were also shown by some nonresponding patients. In the 0.1-3.0 mg/kg groups, partial responders had among the lowest normalized peripheral clonal expansion, particularly in CD8+ T cells. The antigen specificity of the peripheral T cells that underwent clonal expansion was not determined. After ivuxolimab, expanded clones were on average more numerous among CD8+ T cells than among CD4+ T cells.

Genomic DNA was extracted from sorted cells for sequencing of the TCRbeta CDR3 region. The immunoSEQ Assay was used to sequence the TCRbeta CDR3 regions. What TCRdb holds here is the immuneACCESS table cut down to in-frame rearrangements. Part of the clones is not present; checked against another copy, under half of the missing clones reflect an unresolved V gene, and the others are unexplained. In all, the sample holds some 80,000 clones, and about 92% of those were seen once. In total, the top ten clones hold over 8.5% of the sample. Looking up the germline V gene yields CDR1 SGHVS and CDR2 FNYEAQ. Spanning cysteine to phenylalanine, the CDR3 consists of 14 amino acids. This entry keeps only the CDR3 DNA: 42 bases, framed from base 1. Trimming removed 2 bases from V and 4 bases from J, leaving 10 bases between the germline ends.

This clonotype originated in an adult with an advanced solid tumor such as melanoma, head and neck, liver or kidney cancer. The sequenced sample was CD4+ or CD8+ T cells sorted from blood, obtained in a trial of the OX40 agonist ivuxolimab. The chain is assembled from TRBV7-6 and TRBJ2-3, with no confident D gene call. The nucleotides are TGTGCCAGCAGCTTATGGGTGGCGGCAGATACGCAGTATTTT. Its protein is CASSLWVAADTQYF.